These 10 T cell receptor beta chains share one sample of origin, sequenced in a study of patients and donors after allogeneic stem cell transplantation. A single record per CDR3 protein comes from TCRdb applying MiXCR to the RT-PCR reads. Of roughly 940,000 distinct CDR3 sequences in the sample, about a sixth were seen once. Sequenced input: blood, either unsorted or a sorted T cell fraction (not recorded which). All receptors come from a human donor who was either an allogeneic HSCT recipient or a stem cell or donor lymphocyte infusion donor (not recorded which). It is not recorded whose cells these are; they may come from a transplant donor.

V usage is TRBV12-3 or TRBV12-4 and J usage is TRBJ1-2; TRBD1 matches at 10 bases. Germline trimming cut 5 bases from V and 4 bases from J; bases unmatched to any gene: 10. The CDR3 contains 16 residues. The CDR3 loop is CASSPRLDRGLYGYTF. CDR3 coding DNA: TGTGCCAGCAGTCCAAGATTAGACAGGGGGCTCTATGGCTACACCTTC.

The chain uses TRBV5-1 and TRBJ1-1, with 7 nucleotides matching TRBD1. CDR3 length equals 15 residues. V trimming: 6 bases; J trimming: 5 bases; junction bases outside the gene matches: 13. The germline gives CDR1 SGHRS, CDR2 YFSETQ. The CDR3 here is CASTLDRAIGTEAFF. CDR3 DNA sequence: TGCGCCAGCACCCTTGACAGGGCGATTGGTACTGAAGCTTTCTTT.

This clonotype was recorded a few times. The chain carries TRBV7-3 and TRBJ2-3, with D unresolved. In germline, CDR1 is SGHTA, CDR2 FQGTGA. V dropped 1 base and J dropped 5 bases, with 13 bases sitting between them. The CDR3 consists of 15 residues. The CDR3 region is CASSLNGERVDTQYF. CDR3 sequence (DNA): TGTGCCAGCAGCTTAAACGGAGAACGTGTAGATACGCAGTATTTT.

The chain recombines TRBV4-1 with TRBJ1-6; D might be TRBD1 (5 bases). CDR1 MGHRA and CDR2 YSYEKL come from the germline V gene. Trimming cost V 1 base and J 14 bases, with 21 bases left between them. CDR3 length equals 16 residues. In DNA, the CDR3 is TGCGCCAGCAGCCAAGCCGGTAGGCAGGGTAGTTTATCCCTCCACTTT. This translates into CASSQAGRQGSLSLHF.

This clonotype was observed a few times. This chain links TRBV6-5 with TRBJ2-1; 9 bases align to TRBD1. The germline V gene has CDR1 MNHEY and CDR2 SVGAGI. The CDR3 contains 16 residues. J lost 2 bases, V lost 2 bases, and 4 bases had no gene match. CDR3: CASSYRRTGAYNEQFF. As DNA, the CDR3 is TGTGCCAGCAGTTACAGACGGACAGGGGCCTACAATGAGCAGTTCTTC.

This clonotype has a count of ten or more. The CDR3 spells CASSFRRDSTDTQYF. CDR3 sequence (DNA): TGTGCCAGCAGTTTCAGGCGGGATAGCACAGATACGCAGTATTTT. The chain has TRBV12-3 or TRBV12-4 and TRBJ2-3; a weak D match, TRBD2 (6 bases). V dropped 3 bases and J dropped 0 bases, with 10 bases sitting between them. The CDR3 consists of 15 residues.

In this sample, this clonotype turned up a few times. The rearrangement uses TRBV5-1 and TRBJ2-1, with TRBD2 matching over 8 bases. Trimming took 5 bases from V and 3 from J; bases not matched to a gene: 10. The CDR3 totals 16 residues. Germline CDR1 SGHRS, CDR2 YFSETQ. For the CDR3, the DNA is TGCGCCAGCAGTAGGGAGGCGGGAGGAGTCTACAATGAGCAGTTCTTC. Translating it yields CASSREAGGVYNEQFF. Full variable domain (missing parts from reference TRBV5-1 and TRBJ2-1): KAGVTQTPRYLIKTRGQQVTLSCSPISGHRSVSWYQQTPGQGLQFLFEYFSETQRNKGNFPGRFSGRQFSNSRSEMNVSTLELGDSALYLCASSREAGGVYNEQFFGPGTRLTVL.

This clonotype was recorded a few times. The chain recombines TRBV11-2 with TRBJ1-4; perhaps TRBD1 as D (5 bases). V lost 2 bases and J lost 0, with 13 bases in between. The CDR3 runs to 17 residues. Per the germline V gene, CDR1 is SGHAT and CDR2 is FQNNGV. CDR3 DNA: TGTGCCAGCAGCTTATGGGGACCGCATACAACTAATGAAAAACTGTTTTTT. Its translation: CASSLWGPHTTNEKLFF.

This clonotype was recorded a few times. The chain uses TRBV20-1 and TRBJ1-1; a possible D gene is TRBD1 (6 bases). This CDR3 region has 13 residues. The V end lost 4 bases, the J end lost 8 bases, and 17 bases lay between the germline ends. Germline V CDR1 and CDR2: DFQATT, SNEGSKA (reference sequence). In DNA form, the CDR3 reads TGCAGTGCTACTCGCCCAACCGGGACAGAAGCTTTCTTT. It yields the protein CSATRPTGTEAFF.

This clonotype has only a few counts. This chain uses TRBV27 with TRBJ2-7; D is unresolved. The CDR3 is 13 amino acids. V was cut by 3 bases and J by 5 bases, with 11 bases left in between. Germline CDR1 reads MNHEY; CDR2 reads SMNVEV (reference sequence). CDR3 DNA sequence: TGTGCCAGCAGTTTTGGCCCAGTTGACGAGCAGTACTTC. It yields the protein CASSFGPVDEQYF.